The T cell receptor (beta chain) under discussion was sequenced for a study of blood T cell repertoires in COVID-19. At the level of the study: The United States, Italy and Spain supplied acute and convalescent COVID-19 samples.

Germline V lookup: CDR1 SEHNR, CDR2 FQNEAQ (reference sequence). V lost 0 bases and J lost 10, with 9 bases in between. This CDR3 has 12 residues. Repertoires were generated with immunoSEQ multiplex PCR, while TCRdb's copy carries only in-frame clones and drops some. The sample includes 300,000 to 350,000 clones, 87% seen only once; the top ten take about 6.9%. Sequencing input: peripheral blood. The TCR originated in a woman aged 50 to 60 with COVID-19, enrolled during active disease. The chain recombines TRBV7-9 with TRBJ1-1; the D is unclear. The CDR3 sequence: CASSLAAGVAFF. The CDR3 nucleotides read TGTGCCAGCAGCTTAGCAGCGGGAGTAGCTTTCTTT. The full variable domain, completed using reference TRBV7-9 and TRBJ1-1, is DTGVSQNPRHKITKRGQNVTFRCDPISEHNRLYWYRQTLGQGPEFLTYFQNEAQLEKSRLLSDRFSAERPKGSFSTLEIQRTEQGDSAMYLCASSLAAGVAFFGQGTRLTVV.